This T cell receptor beta chain was captured in a study of T cell repertoires in cytomegalovirus infection. Background on the study: The public TCR beta signatures pointed to both CMV infection and matching HLA type.

TCRdb called the reads again in MiXCR, with one record for every CDR3 protein. Found here are around 94,000 distinct CDR3 sequences, more than 15% of them singletons; the top ten hold approximately 7.9%. Ten or more counts support this clonotype. Its antigen is undetermined. Study observations and caveats: Carriers of CMV and the relevant HLA type were discriminated by public TCR beta frequency.

Trimming stripped 0 bases from V and 5 bases from J, with 10 bases between. The germline gives CDR1 SGHNT, CDR2 YYREEE (reference sequence). The CDR3 is made up of 14 amino acids. The chain joins TRBV5-4 to TRBJ2-3; D is perhaps TRBD2 (5 bases). Input material: PBMCs. The sequence came from a human donor in good health (CMV status not recorded). Some clones in this sample may be carry-over from other donors' samples. The CDR3 nucleotides read TGTGCCAGCAGCTTGGGCCAGGCGGGAGATACGCAGTATTTT. Translation: CASSLGQAGDTQYF.